This TCR beta chain was recorded in a study of shared T cell receptors in the human thymus. Repertoires were generated with immunoSEQ multiplex PCR, while TCRdb's copy carries only in-frame clones and drops some. The data show roughly 500,000 clones, with about 84% seen just once and around 0.013% held by the top ten. The CDR3 loop spans 14 amino acids. J was trimmed by 3 bases and V by 1 base; bases with no gene match: 2. CDR1 is SGHTA and CDR2 is FQGNSA in the germline V gene. The same sample was also studied in work on human thymus T cells. This second study notes: Among the donors, all were healthy Finnish infants having corrective surgery for congenital heart defects. Corrective heart surgery yielded resections, and these provided the thymus tissue. What appeared biased in thymic and blood repertoires was the usage of V and J genes.

This chain links TRBV7-2 with TRBJ2-7, with 8 bases matching TRBD1. This sequence was found in a boy in the first two years of life with a congenital heart defect. Sequences were obtained from thymocytes. CDR3 nucleotide sequence: TGTGCCAGCAGCTTAGTAGGACAGGGCTACGAGCAGTACTTC. This sequence encodes CASSLVGQGYEQYF.